The rows below give T cell receptor beta chains drawn from one sample of a study of T cells after posttransplantation cyclophosphamide. Profiling relied on immunoSEQ multiplex PCR, and the TCRdb table lists in-frame clones only, not all of them. This sample carries more than 3,000 clones, none of them present only once. The material sequenced was PBMCs, taken 84 days after allogeneic stem cell transplant with posttransplant cyclophosphamide. Receptors originate from a female patient aged 40-50 years who received an allogeneic stem cell transplant from a related donor, was CMV-positive, and had no GVHD. Some T cells may originate from the graft donor. The conserved cysteine and the conserved F or W are not part of the CDR3 here. D genes are given only for firm matches.

>TRBV6-2/TRBV6-3|TRBD1|TRBJ1-1|13
ASSTPDRGNTEAF
>TRBV9|.|TRBJ2-3|13
ASSVDSGPMDTQY
>TRBV27|TRBD1|TRBJ2-7|15
ASSTQGPDRASYEQY
>TRBV18|.|TRBJ1-1|11
ASSPPGVTEAF
>TRBV7-9|.|TRBJ2-3|14
ASSFGRGDFTDTQY
>TRBV5-4|TRBD2|TRBJ2-7|13
ASSLRGTSGYEQY
>TRBV2|.|TRBJ1-2|11
ASSVKGSYGYT
>TRBV13|TRBD2|TRBJ2-7|13
ASSSQGLAPYEQY
>TRBV25-1|.|TRBJ1-6|13
ASSDPTGGGSPLH
>TRBV5-1|TRBD1|TRBJ2-7|13
ASSLGQGFTYEQY
>TRBV6-6|TRBD1|TRBJ2-4|12
ASYQQGAKNIQY
>TRBV6-2/TRBV6-3|.|TRBJ1-1|12
ASRGGDMNTEAF
>TRBV11-2|TRBD1|TRBJ2-3|15
ASSSLAGTGTTDTQY
>TRBV7-2|.|TRBJ1-3|10
ASTLAAGTIY
>TRBV10-3|TRBD2|TRBJ2-7|14
AISEGLAGDVYEQY
>TRBV29-1|.|TRBJ2-2|12
SASRGVNTGELF
>TRBV4-1|TRBD2|TRBJ2-1|15
ASSQVPARGGGNEQF
>TRBV29-1|TRBD1|TRBJ1-2|15
SVDGPGTEYSNYGYT
>TRBV7-2|.|TRBJ1-1|11
ASSSRSTGWAF
>TRBV9|.|TRBJ2-7|13
ASSFGQGTAYEQY
>TRBV2|TRBD1|TRBJ1-1|12
ASRRDRGNTEAF
>TRBV19|.|TRBJ1-4|13
ASSIGGPGNEKLF
>TRBV7-9|TRBD1|TRBJ2-7|13
ASSALDRGSYEQY
>TRBV9|TRBD1|TRBJ2-2|13
ASSGRGTTTGELF
>TRBV19|.|TRBJ1-3|13
ASTEGLHSGNTIY
>TRBV6-5|TRBD1|TRBJ1-1|11
ASSYRGQGSAF
>TRBV25-1|TRBD1|TRBJ1-2|11
ASSDRGRYGYT
>TRBV5-6|TRBD1|.|11
ASVRQGFDEQY
>TRBV27|TRBD1|TRBJ2-7|11
AAPRDRGYEQY
>TRBV5-1|.|TRBJ2-3|14
ASSLPAGQSTDTQY
>TRBV7-9|TRBD1|TRBJ1-1|12
ASSLVQGASEAF
>TRBV6-6|TRBD1|TRBJ2-7|14
ASSSLPQGATGEQY
>TRBV29-1|TRBD1|TRBJ2-5|12
SVDGQASGETQY
>TRBV27|TRBD1|TRBJ1-1|14
ASSPGQGEWNTEAF
>TRBV7-2|TRBD1|TRBJ2-7|12
ASSLRDRGRGMH
>TRBV6-6|TRBD1|TRBJ2-7|14
ASSTNRDRGSYEQY
>TRBV4-1|TRBD1|TRBJ1-6|12
ASSQDGGQGPLH
>TRBV5-6|.|TRBJ2-4|11
ASSLQGKNIQY